The TCR beta chain described here comes from a study of CD8 T cells in ankylosing spondylitis. Study results and limitations: Characteristic, it appeared, of ankylosing spondylitis blood was a TCR beta motif of roughly eight highly homologous variants. Disease-linked clones reportedly concentrated significantly in matched ankylosing spondylitis synovial fluid. Disease-linked clones proved CD8+ and comparatively uncommon in peripheral blood.

Trimming took off 6 bases at V and 6 bases at J, with 17 bases between the two ends. CDR3 length equals 15 residues. This clonotype has only a few counts. The antigen is undetermined. Molecular-barcoded quantitative 5'-RACE produced these TCR beta libraries. TCRdb processed the 5' RACE reads anew with MiXCR; each CDR3 protein has one entry. The sample carries fewer than 25,000 distinct CDR3 sequences, under 15% recorded once. The clonotype was recovered from a male donor with ankylosing spondylitis or in good health (not recorded which). This chain uses TRBV12-3 or TRBV12-4 with TRBJ2-2, with D possibly matching TRBD1 (6 bases). The specimen sequenced was blood. CDR3 region: CASSIRRGGAGELFF. CDR3 nucleotides: TGTGCCAGCAGCATCCGCAGGGGCGGAGCCGGGGAGCTGTTTTTT.